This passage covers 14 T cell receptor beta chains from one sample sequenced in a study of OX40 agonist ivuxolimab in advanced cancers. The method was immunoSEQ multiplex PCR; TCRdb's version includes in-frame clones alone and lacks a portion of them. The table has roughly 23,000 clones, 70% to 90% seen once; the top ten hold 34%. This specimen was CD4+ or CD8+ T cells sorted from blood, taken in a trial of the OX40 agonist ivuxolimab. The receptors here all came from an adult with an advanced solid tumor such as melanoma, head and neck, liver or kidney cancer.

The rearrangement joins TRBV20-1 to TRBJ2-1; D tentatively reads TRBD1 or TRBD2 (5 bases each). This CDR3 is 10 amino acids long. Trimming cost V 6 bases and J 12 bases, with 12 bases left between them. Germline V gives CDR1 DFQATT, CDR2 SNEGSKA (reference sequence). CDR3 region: CSATRDGQFF. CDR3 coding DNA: TGCAGTGCAACCCGGGACGGGCAGTTCTTC.

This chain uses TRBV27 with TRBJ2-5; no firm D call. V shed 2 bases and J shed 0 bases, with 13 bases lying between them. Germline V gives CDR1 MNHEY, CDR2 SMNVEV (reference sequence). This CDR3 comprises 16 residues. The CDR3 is CASSLGETTYQETQYF. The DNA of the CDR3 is TGTGCCAGCAGTTTAGGGGAAACTACGTACCAAGAGACCCAGTACTTC.

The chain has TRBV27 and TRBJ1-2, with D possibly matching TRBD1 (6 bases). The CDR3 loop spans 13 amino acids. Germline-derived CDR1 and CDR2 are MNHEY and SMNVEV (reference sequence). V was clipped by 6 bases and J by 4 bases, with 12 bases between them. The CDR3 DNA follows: TGTGCCAGCAGGAGGACAGTTAGCTATGGCTACACCTTC. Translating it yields CASRRTVSYGYTF.

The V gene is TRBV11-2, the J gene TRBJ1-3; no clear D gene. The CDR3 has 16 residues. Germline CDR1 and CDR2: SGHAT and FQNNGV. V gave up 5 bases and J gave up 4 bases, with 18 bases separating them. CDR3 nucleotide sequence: TGTGCCAGCAGCAGGGAAGGCCGGCAATACGGAAACACCATATATTTT. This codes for CASSREGRQYGNTIYF.

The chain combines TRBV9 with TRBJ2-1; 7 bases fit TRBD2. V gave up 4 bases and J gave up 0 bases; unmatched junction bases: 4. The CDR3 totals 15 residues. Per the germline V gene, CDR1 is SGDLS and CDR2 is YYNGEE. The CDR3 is CASSPWTSSYNEQFF. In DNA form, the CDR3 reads TGTGCCAGCAGCCCCTGGACTAGCTCCTACAATGAGCAGTTCTTC.

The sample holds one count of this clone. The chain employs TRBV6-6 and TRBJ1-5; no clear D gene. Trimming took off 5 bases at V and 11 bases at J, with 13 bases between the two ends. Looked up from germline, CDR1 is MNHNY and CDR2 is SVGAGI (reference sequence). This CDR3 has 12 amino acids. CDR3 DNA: TGTGCCAGCAGTCCCTCCGTACGAGCCCAGCATTTT. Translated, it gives CASSPSVRAQHF.

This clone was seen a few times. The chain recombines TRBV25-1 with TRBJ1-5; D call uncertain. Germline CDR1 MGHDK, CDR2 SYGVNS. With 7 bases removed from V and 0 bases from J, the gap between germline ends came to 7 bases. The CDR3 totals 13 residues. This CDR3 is CASTGGSNQPQHF. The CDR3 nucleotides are TGTGCCAGCACGGGAGGTAGCAATCAGCCCCAGCATTTT.

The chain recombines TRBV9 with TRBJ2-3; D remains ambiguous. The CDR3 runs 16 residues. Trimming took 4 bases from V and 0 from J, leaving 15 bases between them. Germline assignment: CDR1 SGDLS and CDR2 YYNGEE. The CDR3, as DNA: TGTGCCAGCAGCCCAGACATCCACTCTAGCACAGATACGCAGTATTTT. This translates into CASSPDIHSSTDTQYF.

The CDR3 coding sequence is TGTGCCAGCAGCCCGGCCGGGACTACCCTACAGGGGCAGTTCTTC. This codes for CASSPAGTTLQGQFF. This chain links TRBV14 with TRBJ2-1, with TRBD2 as a possible D gene (7 bases). The CDR3 spans 15 residues. Germline loops: CDR1 SGHDN, CDR2 FVKESK. V was clipped by 4 bases and J by 12 bases, with 22 bases between them.

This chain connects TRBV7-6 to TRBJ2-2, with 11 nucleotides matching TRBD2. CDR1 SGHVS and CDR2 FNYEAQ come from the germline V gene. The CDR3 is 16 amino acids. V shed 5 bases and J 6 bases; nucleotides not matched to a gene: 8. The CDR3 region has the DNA TGTGCCAGCAGCCTAACTAGCGGGAGACCCGCCGGGGAGCTGTTTTTT. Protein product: CASSLTSGRPAGELFF.

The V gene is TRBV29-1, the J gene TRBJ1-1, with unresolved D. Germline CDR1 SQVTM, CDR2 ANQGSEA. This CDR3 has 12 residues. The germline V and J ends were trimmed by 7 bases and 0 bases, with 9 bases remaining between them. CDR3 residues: CSGINMNTEAFF. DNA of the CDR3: TGCAGCGGAATTAACATGAACACTGAAGCTTTCTTT. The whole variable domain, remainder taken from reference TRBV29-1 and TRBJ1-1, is SAVISQKPSRDICQRGTSLTIQCQVDSQVTMMFWYRQQPGQSLTLIATANQGSEATYESGFVIDKFPISRPNLTFSTLTVSNMSPEDSSIYLCSGINMNTEAFFGQGTRLTVV.

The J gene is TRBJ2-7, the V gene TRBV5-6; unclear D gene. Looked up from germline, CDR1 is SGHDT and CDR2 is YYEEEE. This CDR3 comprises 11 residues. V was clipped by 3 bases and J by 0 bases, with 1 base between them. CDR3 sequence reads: CASSSSYEQYF. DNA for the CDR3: TGTGCCAGCAGCTCCTCCTACGAGCAGTACTTC.

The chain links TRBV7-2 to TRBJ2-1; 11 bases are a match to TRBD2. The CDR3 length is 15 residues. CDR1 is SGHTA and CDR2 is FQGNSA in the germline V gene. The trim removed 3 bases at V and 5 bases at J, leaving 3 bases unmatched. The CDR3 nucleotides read TGTGCCAGCAGCTTTGCTAGCGGGGGGCACAATGAGCAGTTCTTC. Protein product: CASSFASGGHNEQFF.

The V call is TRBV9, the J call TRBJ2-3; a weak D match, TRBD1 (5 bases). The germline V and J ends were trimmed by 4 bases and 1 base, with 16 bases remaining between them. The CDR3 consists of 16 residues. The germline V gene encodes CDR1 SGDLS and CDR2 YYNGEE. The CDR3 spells CASSPSPQTGTDTQYF. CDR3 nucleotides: TGTGCCAGCAGCCCCTCCCCCCAGACAGGCACAGATACGCAGTATTTT.